The 29 T cell receptor beta chains below were found in one sample sequenced in a study of monozygotic twins with inflammatory bowel disease. TCRdb re-called the 5' RACE reads and catalogs CDR3 proteins one per entry, DNA excluded. The listing records about 380,000 distinct CDR3 sequences. The material sequenced was blood. All receptors derive from a human donor with ulcerative colitis or Crohn's disease, or a healthy co-twin of an affected twin (not recorded which).

V is TRBV7-2 and J is TRBJ1-6; lacking DNA, the TRBD1 call made by TCRdb goes unchecked. The CDR3 has 12 amino acids. CDR1 is SGHTA, CDR2 FQGNSA, per germline. The CDR3 reads CASSLEETALHF.

The chain recombines TRBV7-3 with TRBJ2-2. Germline CDR1 is SGHTA and CDR2 is FQGTGA. This CDR3 is 18 amino acids long. The CDR3 sequence is CASSLRASRSWDTGELFF.

The chain has TRBV12-3 or TRBV12-4 and TRBJ1-5; TCRdb's D gene call, TRBD1, goes unchecked for lack of DNA. CDR3 length: 13 amino acids. CDR3 sequence reads: CASSPQDNQPQHF.

V usage is TRBV10-3 and J usage is TRBJ1-1; TCRdb's D call, TRBD1, is unchecked because there is no DNA. This CDR3 spans 13 amino acids. Germline-derived CDR1 and CDR2 are ENHRY and SYGVKD. The CDR3 reads CAAGKGENTEAFF.

The rearrangement links TRBV19 to TRBJ2-1. Germline lookup yields CDR1 LNHDA and CDR2 SQIVND (reference sequence). The CDR3 is 13 amino acids. CDR3 protein: CASRVLGRDEQFF.

The rearrangement joins TRBV5-1 to TRBJ2-2; TCRdb returns TRBD1, unconfirmable since there is no DNA. From germline, CDR1 is SGHRS and CDR2 YFSETQ. The CDR3 length is 15 residues. Here the CDR3 reads CASSLEGDLNGELFF.

The V gene is TRBV6-2 or TRBV6-3, the J gene TRBJ2-1; TCRdb indicates TRBD1, and absent DNA this call remains unverified. The CDR3 loop spans 13 amino acids. The germline V gene encodes CDR1 MNHEY and CDR2 SVGEGT. The CDR3 loop is CASSLQGGYEQFF.

The chain joins TRBV4-1 to TRBJ2-7; as DNA is missing, the TRBD2 call by TCRdb cannot be tested. CDR1 and CDR2 from the germline V gene are MGHRA and YSYEKL. The CDR3 has 17 residues. The CDR3 loop reads CASSQGGISGASYEQYF.

This chain links TRBV7-2 with TRBJ1-2; TCRdb outputs TRBD1, but without DNA this stays unchecked. Germline values: CDR1 SGHTA, CDR2 FQGNSA. This CDR3 is 17 amino acids long. The CDR3 is CASSSEGSRRTSYGYTF.

The V call is TRBV4-3, the J call TRBJ1-1; as DNA is missing, the TRBD1 call by TCRdb cannot be tested. The germline V gene has CDR1 LGHNA and CDR2 YSLEER. CDR3 length equals 16 residues. CDR3 amino acids: CASSQVTGLENTEAFF.

The chain combines TRBV7-2 with TRBJ1-4; the TCRdb D gene call, TRBD1, has no DNA to confirm it. CDR1 and CDR2 (germline): SGHTA, FQGNSA. The CDR3 sequence is 16 residues long. The CDR3 sequence: CASSARSGSTNEKLFF.

The V call is TRBV5-1, the J call TRBJ2-7; the D gene TCRdb calls, TRBD1, cannot be checked with no DNA. The CDR3 covers 16 residues. CDR1 is SGHRS, CDR2 YFSETQ, per germline. The CDR3 sequence: CASSSTLGTGGYEQYF.

The V call is TRBV5-4, the J call TRBJ2-2; the TCRdb D gene call, TRBD2, has no DNA to confirm it. This CDR3 comprises 18 residues. CDR1 is SGHNT and CDR2 is YYREEE in the germline V gene (reference sequence). CDR3 in amino acids: CASSYAGTRKTTGGELFF. Together with reference TRBV5-4 and TRBJ2-2, the CDR3 gives the full variable domain: ETGVTQSPTHLIKTRGQQVTLRCSSQSGHNTVSWYQQALGQGPQFIFQYYREEENGRGNFPPRFSGLQFPNYSSELNVNALELDDSALYLCASSYAGTRKTTGGELFFGEGSRLTVL.

The chain carries TRBV23-1 and TRBJ1-4. TRBV23-1 is an ORF, and what it does is uncertain. The CDR3 extends over 14 amino acids. CDR3 sequence reads: CASRRAGSPEKLFF.

V and J are TRBV29-1 and TRBJ2-5; the TCRdb call, TRBD2, lacks DNA for checking. This CDR3 spans 17 amino acids. Per the germline V gene, CDR1 is SQVTM and CDR2 is ANQGSEA. The CDR3 here is CSVAPTGPTLDQETQYF.

The V call is TRBV13, the J call TRBJ1-2; TCRdb designates TRBD1, a call that cannot be tested without DNA. Looked up from germline, CDR1 is PRHDT and CDR2 is FYEKMQ (reference sequence). The CDR3 sequence is 14 residues long. This CDR3 is CASSWTGEGYVYTF.

The chain is built from TRBV20-1 and TRBJ2-7; the TCRdb D gene call, TRBD1, has no DNA to confirm it. This CDR3 contains 13 residues. The germline V gene encodes CDR1 DFQATT and CDR2 SNEGSKA (reference sequence). The CDR3 spells CSASPGQEGEQYF.

The gene calls are TRBV5-1 and TRBJ2-7; the D call from TCRdb, TRBD1, cannot be confirmed without DNA. Per the germline V gene, CDR1 is SGHRS and CDR2 is YFSETQ. This CDR3 region has 15 residues. The CDR3 spells CASSRGTGEPYEQYF.

The chain combines TRBV5-1 with TRBJ2-2. The CDR3 has 12 residues. Germline V gives CDR1 SGHRS, CDR2 YFSETQ. The CDR3 protein is CASSEPSGELFF.

The chain joins TRBV29-1 to TRBJ1-1; lacking DNA, the TRBD1 call made by TCRdb goes unchecked. Per the germline V gene, CDR1 is SQVTM and CDR2 is ANQGSEA. This CDR3 has 13 amino acids. The CDR3 protein is CSVHNRPTAEAFF.

This sequence joins TRBV7-2 and TRBJ2-1; the D call of TRBD1 rests on TCRdb alone, since no DNA is present to check it. CDR3 length: 13 amino acids. Germline values: CDR1 SGHTA, CDR2 FQGNSA. The chain's CDR3 is CASSPAGPNEQFF.

The V gene is TRBV4-3, the J gene TRBJ2-1; TCRdb's D call, TRBD1, is unchecked because there is no DNA. This CDR3 contains 13 residues. The germline V gene has CDR1 LGHNA and CDR2 YSLEER. This CDR3 reads CASSQDWTVTQFF.

The chain joins TRBV7-9 to TRBJ2-1; TCRdb reports TRBD2, a call that lacks DNA to check it against. Per the germline V gene, CDR1 is SEHNR and CDR2 is FQNEAQ (reference sequence). The CDR3 spans 12 residues. The CDR3 protein is CASSGGLWEQFF.

This rearrangement joins TRBV12-3 or TRBV12-4 to TRBJ2-2; no DNA is available, so the TRBD1 call from TCRdb remains unchecked. The CDR3 consists of 13 residues. CDR3 residues: CAGRQGITGELFF.

The CDR3 reads CASSLPGLATDTQYF. This chain links TRBV27 with TRBJ2-3; TCRdb names TRBD2, which stays unverified in the absence of DNA. Germline-derived CDR1 and CDR2 are MNHEY and SMNVEV (reference sequence). There are 15 residues in the CDR3.

The genes are TRBV13 and TRBJ2-3; TCRdb returns TRBD1, unconfirmable since there is no DNA. Germline V gene data show CDR1 as PRHDT and CDR2 as FYEKMQ (reference sequence). The CDR3 extends over 16 amino acids. CDR3 residues: CASSTGTGSWTDTQYF.

The CDR3 sequence: CASSRGRLGTTGELFF. The chain recombines TRBV14 with TRBJ2-2. The CDR3 runs 16 residues. The V gene's germline CDR1 is SGHDN and CDR2 FVKESK.

The chain couples TRBV7-9 to TRBJ2-7; the D call from TCRdb, TRBD1, cannot be confirmed without DNA. The germline V gene has CDR1 SEHNR and CDR2 FQNEAQ (reference sequence). The CDR3 has 14 amino acids. The CDR3 reads CASSLDRAVYEQYF.

The chain recombines TRBV12-3 or TRBV12-4 with TRBJ2-7; TCRdb's assignment of TRBD1 cannot be checked, as there is no DNA. The CDR3 sequence is 11 residues long. The CDR3 sequence is CASSLGQGKYF.